These 20 T cell receptor beta chains originate from one sample sequenced in a study of technical replicates of blood from four donors. The data were produced by immunoSEQ multiplex PCR, yet TCRdb's version contains in-frame clones alone and is incomplete. The sample includes about 94,000 clones, approximately 94% of them seen just once. Material: T cells isolated from PBMCs. These receptors were taken from a human donor in good health.

CDR3 nucleotide sequence: TGTGCCAGCAGCCCCCGGGACAGGTTCTATGGCTACACCTTC. Translating gives CASSPRDRFYGYTF. The chain is built from TRBV14 and TRBJ1-2, with 8 bases lining up with TRBD1. After removal of 4 bases from V and 4 bases from J, the junction contained 5 bases not matched to a gene. CDR3 size: 14 residues. Germline V gives CDR1 SGHDN, CDR2 FVKESK.

The chain is built from TRBV7-9 and TRBJ2-1; 9 bases match TRBD1. The CDR3 is 13 amino acids. V lost 5 bases, J lost 5 bases, and 1 base stayed unmatched. The germline gives CDR1 SEHNR, CDR2 FQNEAQ (reference sequence). CDR3 bases: TGTGCCAGCAGCCGGACAGGGGACAATGAGCAGTTCTTC. It translates to CASSRTGDNEQFF.

The V gene is TRBV28, the J gene TRBJ2-7; possible D gene TRBD2, 5 bases. Looked up from germline, CDR1 is MDHEN and CDR2 is SYDVKM. With 7 bases removed from V and 2 bases from J, the gap between germline ends came to 18 bases. This CDR3 has 15 amino acids. CDR3 sequence reads: CASTQPGSQTYEQYF. The CDR3 coding sequence is TGTGCCAGCACGCAACCGGGATCCCAAACCTACGAGCAGTACTTC.

The chain is built from TRBV27 and TRBJ2-5; D may be TRBD2 (7 bases). Germline CDR1 and CDR2: MNHEY and SMNVEV (reference sequence). There are 15 residues in the CDR3. V lost 8 bases, J lost 4 bases, and 20 bases lay in between. CDR3 DNA: TGTGCCAGCTGGGGGGCTAGCGGAGAGACAGAGACCCAGTACTTC. Translated, it gives CASWGASGETETQYF.

The V call is TRBV30, the J call TRBJ1-3, with D possibly matching TRBD1 (5 bases). The V end was cut by 0 bases, the J end by 0 bases, with 24 bases between. This CDR3 has 20 residues. CDR1 is GTSNPN, CDR2 SVGIG, per germline (reference sequence). The DNA for the CDR3 is TGTGCCTGGAGTGTACCCCTAACGACAGAGCTCATCAGCTCTGGAAACACCATATATTTT. Translation: CAWSVPLTTELISSGNTIYF.

The chain carries TRBV6-1 and TRBJ2-3; 9 bases are a match to TRBD1. Germline loops: CDR1 MNHNS, CDR2 SASEGT. V trimming: 5 bases; J trimming: 1 base; junction bases outside the gene matches: 4. The length of the CDR3 is 15 residues. The CDR3 bases are TGTGCCAGCAGTTTCAGGACAGGGGGCACAGATACGCAGTATTTT. Amino acids: CASSFRTGGTDTQYF.

The chain combines TRBV4-1 with TRBJ2-4, with TRBD2 matching 11 bases. CDR3 size: 18 residues. Germline V CDR1 and CDR2: MGHRA, YSYEKL. Unmatched junction bases numbered 15, after V lost 3 bases and J lost 8 bases. The CDR3 here is CASSHTSMTSGVTDIQYF. CDR3 bases: TGCGCCAGCAGCCACACATCGATGACTAGCGGGGTTACGGACATTCAGTACTTC.

The V gene is TRBV30, the J gene TRBJ1-5, with 7 positions matching TRBD1. The germline CDR1 and CDR2 sequences are GTSNPN and SVGIG (reference sequence). CDR3 length: 16 residues. V shed 0 bases, J shed 3 bases, and the junction held 8 bases outside the gene matches. DNA of the CDR3: TGTGCCTGGAGTGTACTGGGGGGACAGATCAATCAGCCCCAGCATTTT. It codes for CAWSVLGGQINQPQHF. Combining the CDR3 with reference TRBV30 and TRBJ1-5 gives the whole variable domain SQTIHQWPATLVQPVGSPLSLECTVEGTSNPNLYWYRQAAGRGLQLLFYSVGIGQISSEVPQNLSASRPQDRQFILSSKKLLLSDSGFYLCAWSVLGGQINQPQHFGDGTRLSIL.

The J gene is TRBJ2-3, the V gene TRBV4-1, with 10 bases fitting TRBD2. The germline V gene encodes CDR1 MGHRA and CDR2 YSYEKL. The CDR3 length is 16 residues. The V segment lost 0 bases and the J segment 7 bases; nucleotides outside the gene matches: 7. The CDR3 DNA is TGCGCCAGCAGCCAAGATTGGGCTAGCGGGAGTTATACGCAGTATTTT. The encoded protein is CASSQDWASGSYTQYF.

This rearrangement joins TRBV18 to TRBJ2-1, with a possible D match to TRBD1 (5 bases). Germline V gene lookup returns CDR1 KGHSH and CDR2 LQKENI. V dropped 6 bases and J dropped 2 bases, with 11 bases sitting between them. The CDR3 covers 14 residues. This chain's CDR3 is CASSVDRTYNEQFF. In nucleotides, the CDR3 is TGTGCCAGCTCCGTAGACAGAACCTACAATGAGCAGTTCTTC. Based on the CDR3 plus reference TRBV18 and TRBJ2-1, the full variable domain is NAGVMQNPRHLVRRRGQEARLRCSPMKGHSHVYWYRQLPEEGLKFMVYLQKENIIDESGMPKERFSAEFPKEGPSILRIQQVVRGDSAAYFCASSVDRTYNEQFFGPGTRLTVL.

This chain joins TRBV5-1 and TRBJ1-1; tentative D call: TRBD1 (6 bases). The CDR3 is 15 residues long. Deletions cut 4 bases from V and 3 bases from J, with 16 bases between. Germline V CDR1 and CDR2: SGHRS, YFSETQ. The CDR3 sequence is CASSPGGGGYTEAFF. The CDR3 bases are TGCGCCAGCAGCCCTGGAGGGGGAGGGTACACTGAAGCTTTCTTT.

V and J are TRBV18 and TRBJ2-5; possibly TRBD1 for D (7 bases). This CDR3 spans 17 amino acids. Between the trimmed V and J ends, which lost 2 bases and 4 bases, there was a span of 20 bases. Germline V lookup: CDR1 KGHSH, CDR2 LQKENI. As DNA, the CDR3 is TGTGCCAGCTCACCAAAAGGGTCGTCAGGGGGGCGAGAGACCCAGTACTTC. It encodes CASSPKGSSGGRETQYF. Complete variable domain (other parts from reference TRBV18 and TRBJ2-5): NAGVMQNPRHLVRRRGQEARLRCSPMKGHSHVYWYRQLPEEGLKFMVYLQKENIIDESGMPKERFSAEFPKEGPSILRIQQVVRGDSAAYFCASSPKGSSGGRETQYFGPGTRLLVL.

The CDR3 region is CASSHGGDTTDTQYF. The CDR3 region has the DNA TGTGCCAGCAGCCACGGGGGGGACACCACAGATACGCAGTATTTT. The chain uses TRBV11-3 and TRBJ2-3; 8 bases are shared with TRBD2. The CDR3 runs 15 residues. V shed 5 bases and J 2 bases; nucleotides not matched to a gene: 6. Germline V gene sequence: CDR1 SGHNT, CDR2 YENEEA.

This sequence joins TRBV10-3 and TRBJ2-3; 7 bases are shared with TRBD2. The CDR3 has 13 amino acids. V shed 10 bases and J 0 bases; nucleotides not matched to a gene: 4. CDR1 and CDR2 (germline): ENHRY, SYGVKD. The CDR3 DNA follows: TGTGCCACGGGACTATCTAGCACAGATACGCAGTATTTT. It encodes CATGLSSTDTQYF.

The chain recombines TRBV4-1 with TRBJ1-2; TRBD1 agrees at 7 bases. Germline CDR1 reads MGHRA; CDR2 reads YSYEKL. This CDR3 region has 13 residues. Losses at the gene ends were 4 bases for V and 4 bases for J; bases not matched to a gene: 3. This CDR3 reads CASSPGGAYGYTF. The CDR3 bases are TGCGCCAGCAGCCCAGGGGGTGCCTATGGCTACACCTTC.

This sequence joins TRBV5-1 and TRBJ2-5; D is possibly TRBD2 (5 bases). Germline V lookup: CDR1 SGHRS, CDR2 YFSETQ. The CDR3 sequence is 14 residues long. Trimming cost V 0 bases and J 5 bases, with 11 bases left between them. CDR3 in amino acids: CASSLGPREETQYF. As DNA, the CDR3 is TGCGCCAGCAGCTTGGGGCCGAGGGAGGAGACCCAGTACTTC.

This chain links TRBV19 with TRBJ2-7; 9 bases align to TRBD1. The CDR3 consists of 14 residues. Unmatched junction bases numbered 2, after V lost 1 base and J lost 4 bases. Per the germline V gene, CDR1 is LNHDA and CDR2 is SQIVND (reference sequence). The CDR3 sequence: CASSIGGQGYEQYF. The DNA for the CDR3 is TGTGCCAGTAGTATAGGTGGACAGGGGTACGAGCAGTACTTC. Using reference TRBV19 and TRBJ2-7 for the parts outside the CDR3, the full variable domain is DGGITQSPKYLFRKEGQNVTLSCEQNLNHDAMYWYRQDPGQGLRLIYYSQIVNDFQKGDIAEGYSVSREKKESFPLTVTSAQKNPTAFYLCASSIGGQGYEQYFGPGTRLTVT.

Comment on this clone: Relative to the germline gene, one junction end is altered; a read error may explain this. The CDR3 DNA follows: TGTGCCAGTAGTATAGTCACTAGCGGGGTCGTGATTTTT. It is translated as CASSIVTSGVVIF. V and J are TRBV19 and TRBJ2-3; 10 positions match TRBD2. The CDR3 is made up of 13 amino acids. CDR1 and CDR2 (germline): LNHDA, SQIVND (reference sequence). Using reference TRBV19 and TRBJ2-3 for the parts outside the CDR3, the full variable domain is DGGITQSPKYLFRKEGQNVTLSCEQNLNHDAMYWYRQDPGQGLRLIYYSQIVNDFQKGDIAEGYSVSREKKESFPLTVTSAQKNPTAFYLCASSIVTSGVVIFGPGTRLTVL.

The genes are TRBV7-9 and TRBJ1-6; TRBD1 matches 10 bases. Per germline, CDR1 SEHNR and CDR2 FQNEAQ (reference sequence). The CDR3 spans 15 residues. The trim removed 5 bases at V and 10 bases at J, leaving 8 bases unmatched. The CDR3 here is CASSPGTGARSPLHF. The CDR3, as DNA: TGTGCCAGCAGCCCCGGGACAGGGGCGCGGTCACCCCTCCACTTT.

The chain carries TRBV4-1 and TRBJ2-1, with 9 bases matching TRBD2. The V segment lost 2 bases and the J segment 4 bases; nucleotides outside the gene matches: 18. Germline V CDR1 and CDR2: MGHRA, YSYEKL. This CDR3 has 20 residues. CDR3: CASSQRDIVWLAGKYNEQFF. DNA for the CDR3: TGCGCCAGCAGCCAAAGGGATATAGTATGGCTAGCGGGGAAATACAATGAGCAGTTCTTC.